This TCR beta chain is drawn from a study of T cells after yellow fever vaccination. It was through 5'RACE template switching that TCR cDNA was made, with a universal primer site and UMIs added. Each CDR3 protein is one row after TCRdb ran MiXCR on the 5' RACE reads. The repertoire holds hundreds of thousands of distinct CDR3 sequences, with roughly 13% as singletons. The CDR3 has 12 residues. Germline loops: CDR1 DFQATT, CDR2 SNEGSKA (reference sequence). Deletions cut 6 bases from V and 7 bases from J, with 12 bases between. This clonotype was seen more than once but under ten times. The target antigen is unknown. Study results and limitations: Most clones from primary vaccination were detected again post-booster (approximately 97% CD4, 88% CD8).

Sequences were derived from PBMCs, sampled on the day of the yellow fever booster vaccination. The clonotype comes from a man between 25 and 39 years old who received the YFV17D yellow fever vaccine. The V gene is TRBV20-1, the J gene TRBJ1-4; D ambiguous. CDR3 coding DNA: TGCAGTGCGAGTTGGGAGGGTGAAAAACTGTTTTTT. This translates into CSASWEGEKLFF.